This passage covers 28 T cell receptor beta chains from one sample sequenced in a study of blood T cell repertoires in COVID-19. The assay was immunoSEQ multiplex PCR, and TCRdb's table has in-frame clones only and misses some. Among around 320,000 clones listed, around 90% were seen once. The sequenced material came from PBMCs or T cells enriched from blood (not recorded which). These receptors came from a woman aged 18-35 years with acute COVID-19.

V gene TRBV10-3 combines with J gene TRBJ2-7, with D possibly being TRBD2 (5 bases). The CDR3 is 13 amino acids. CDR1 ENHRY and CDR2 SYGVKD come from the germline V gene. Trimming removed 8 bases at V and 1 base at J, with 12 bases between. The CDR3: CAIGLRESYEQYF. DNA of the CDR3: TGTGCCATCGGCTTACGGGAATCCTACGAGCAGTACTTC.

The chain carries TRBV10-1 and TRBJ2-1, with unresolved D. V lost 3 bases to trimming and J lost 5 bases, with 14 bases between them. This CDR3 spans 15 amino acids. CDR1 is WNHNN, CDR2 SYGVQD, per germline (reference sequence). CDR3 nucleotides: TGCGCCAGCAGTGATTGGGCCTCGACAAACAATGAGCAGTTCTTC. It yields the protein CASSDWASTNNEQFF.

This clone is a singleton in its sample. In DNA, the CDR3 is TGTGCCAGCAGCGAGGCCCCGGGACAGGGGGCCGCCGGGGAGCTGTTTTTT. Protein sequence: CASSEAPGQGAAGELFF. The chain joins TRBV9 to TRBJ2-2; 12 bases map to TRBD1. Germline V gene sequence: CDR1 SGDLS, CDR2 YYNGEE. The CDR3 is 17 amino acids. The junction had 9 bases not matched to a gene; V was cut back by 3 bases and J by 6 bases.

This clone was picked up one time. The chain couples TRBV6-5 to TRBJ1-6; D gene ambiguous. The CDR3 totals 13 residues. In germline, CDR1 is MNHEY, CDR2 SVGAGI. Deletions cut 4 bases from V and 10 bases from J, with 11 bases between. CDR3 region: CASSLQMYSPLHF. CDR3 DNA: TGTGCCAGCAGTTTACAGATGTACTCACCCCTCCACTTT.

The chain joins TRBV11-3 to TRBJ1-2, with 9 positions matching TRBD1. CDR3 length equals 18 residues. J gave up 0 bases and V 4 bases, and 12 bases lay outside the gene matches. CDR1 is SGHNT and CDR2 is YENEEA in the germline V gene. CDR3 coding DNA: TGTGCCAGCAGCTCCACTGGACAGGGGAGGCTTGCTAACTATGGCTACACCTTC. This encodes CASSSTGQGRLANYGYTF.

The chain links TRBV28 to TRBJ2-5, with a possible D match to TRBD2 (5 bases). Germline CDR1 and CDR2: MDHEN and SYDVKM. V lost 5 bases and J lost 5, with 18 bases in between. The length of the CDR3 is 15 residues. CDR3 sequence (DNA): TGTGCCAGCAGTCCCGTACAGCGGTTGGGGGAGACCCAGTACTTC. As protein: CASSPVQRLGETQYF.

This chain links TRBV28 with TRBJ1-5; unclear D gene. The CDR3 loop spans 13 amino acids. Germline CDR1 reads MDHEN; CDR2 reads SYDVKM. V was pared by 6 bases and J by 2 bases, with 8 bases between. The CDR3 region is CASSLAGNQPQHF. The DNA of the CDR3 is TGTGCCAGCAGCCTCGCGGGCAATCAGCCCCAGCATTTT.

This clone was counted a few times. V and J are TRBV9 and TRBJ1-5; perhaps TRBD1 as D (6 bases). CDR3 size: 13 residues. Germline V gene data show CDR1 as SGDLS and CDR2 as YYNGEE. Trimming stripped 5 bases from V and 7 bases from J, with 13 bases between. The CDR3 DNA reads TGTGCCAGCAGTGGGGCAGGGGAACAGCCCCAGCATTTT. It encodes CASSGAGEQPQHF.

The chain links TRBV19 to TRBJ1-5, with 8 bases identical to TRBD1. The CDR3 is 18 residues long. Germline V gene sequence: CDR1 LNHDA, CDR2 SQIVND (reference sequence). V shed 8 bases, J shed 5 bases, and the junction held 20 bases outside the gene matches. DNA for the CDR3: TGTGCCAGTGGATCTGGACAGGGAGCATGGGGACCTCATCAGCCCCAGCATTTT. This gives the protein CASGSGQGAWGPHQPQHF.

The chain links TRBV5-1 to TRBJ2-5, with 9 nucleotides matching TRBD1. The CDR3 has 15 amino acids. From germline, CDR1 is SGHRS and CDR2 YFSETQ. The V gene end was trimmed by 1 base and the J gene end by 9 bases; junction bases not matched to a gene: 10. The CDR3 is CASSLTPGTGTAQYF. As DNA, the CDR3 is TGCGCCAGCAGCTTGACCCCAGGGACAGGGACGGCCCAGTACTTC. The full variable domain, in which reference TRBV5-1 and TRBJ2-5 provide the parts outside the CDR3, is KAGVTQTPRYLIKTRGQQVTLSCSPISGHRSVSWYQQTPGQGLQFLFEYFSETQRNKGNFPGRFSGRQFSNSRSEMNVSTLELGDSALYLCASSLTPGTGTAQYFGPGTRLLVL.

The chain couples TRBV4-2 to TRBJ1-5; possible D gene TRBD1, 5 bases. Trimming left V 3 bases short and J 5 bases short, with 14 bases between. In germline, CDR1 is LGHNA, CDR2 YNFKEQ. This CDR3 is built from 15 residues. The CDR3 protein is CASSQAGHGDQPQHF. The CDR3, as DNA: TGTGCCAGCAGCCAGGCCGGACATGGGGATCAGCCCCAGCATTTT.

The chain has TRBV6-5 and TRBJ1-5; D gene uncertain. The CDR3 sequence is 13 residues long. Germline V gives CDR1 MNHEY, CDR2 SVGAGI. V gave up 6 bases and J gave up 6 bases, with 12 bases separating them. CDR3 sequence reads: CASRGGPGQPQHF. The CDR3 DNA is TGTGCCAGCAGAGGCGGCCCCGGTCAGCCCCAGCATTTT.

J is TRBJ2-2 and V is TRBV11-2; no firm D call. This CDR3 region has 12 residues. Trimming shortened V by 7 bases and J by 8 bases, and 11 bases separated the two germline ends. Germline-derived CDR1 and CDR2 are SGHAT and FQNNGV. The CDR3 DNA reads TGTGCCAGCACCCTAGACCCAGGGGAGCTGTTTTTT. Translated: CASTLDPGELFF.

This clone appeared a few times. CDR3 DNA: TGTGCCAGCAGCCCCCCGGGAAAACTTCAGTACGAGCAGTACTTC. Residues: CASSPPGKLQYEQYF. The V gene is TRBV11-2, the J gene TRBJ2-7; possibly TRBD2 for D (5 bases). Trimming took off 5 bases at V and 4 bases at J, with 18 bases between the two ends. The germline V gene has CDR1 SGHAT and CDR2 FQNNGV. The CDR3 length is 15 residues.

The rearrangement uses TRBV28 and TRBJ1-2, with D unclear. The CDR3 consists of 13 residues. Germline assignment: CDR1 MDHEN and CDR2 SYDVKM. Trimming removed 7 bases from V and 1 base from J, with 10 bases in between. Written as DNA, the CDR3 is TGTGCCAGCACCAACGACATTAACTATGGCTACACCTTC. It translates to CASTNDINYGYTF.

A few counts support this clone. The V call is TRBV28, the J call TRBJ1-5; TRBD1 matches 9 bases. Germline CDR1 reads MDHEN; CDR2 reads SYDVKM. Losses at the gene ends were 8 bases for V and 1 base for J; bases not matched to a gene: 6. CDR3 length: 15 residues. The CDR3 region is CASPLGQGSNQPQHF. The DNA for the CDR3 is TGTGCCAGCCCCCTGGGACAGGGAAGCAATCAGCCCCAGCATTTT.

The rearrangement links TRBV9 to TRBJ1-2, with 7 nucleotides matching TRBD1. Looked up from germline, CDR1 is SGDLS and CDR2 is YYNGEE. V dropped 4 bases and J dropped 5; count of bases not matched to a gene: 14. This CDR3 contains 16 residues. This CDR3 reads CASSPGTDREHYGYTF. CDR3 nucleotides: TGTGCCAGCAGCCCAGGAACAGACAGGGAGCATTATGGCTACACCTTC.

This chain joins TRBV5-6 and TRBJ2-1; D uncertain. CDR1 is SGHDT and CDR2 is YYEEEE in the germline V gene. The V gene lost 0 bases and the J gene lost 9 bases, with 7 bases spanning the gap. The length of the CDR3 is 12 residues. The CDR3: CASSLGLPEQFF. For the CDR3, the DNA is TGTGCCAGCAGCTTGGGTCTCCCTGAGCAGTTCTTC. Using reference TRBV5-6 and TRBJ2-1 for the parts outside the CDR3, the full variable domain is DAGVTQSPTHLIKTRGQQVTLRCSPKSGHDTVSWYQQALGQGPQFIFQYYEEEERQRGNFPDRFSGHQFPNYSSELNVNALLLGDSALYLCASSLGLPEQFFGPGTRLTVL.

V gene TRBV6-1 combines with J gene TRBJ1-4, with TRBD1 identical over 9 bases. The V gene end was trimmed by 2 bases and the J gene end by 8 bases; junction bases not matched to a gene: 21. Per germline, CDR1 MNHNS and CDR2 SASEGT. The CDR3 runs to 20 residues. The CDR3 is CASSEFKIGTGFFLEEKLFF. The CDR3 nucleotides read TGTGCCAGCAGTGAATTCAAGATTGGGACAGGGTTTTTCCTTGAGGAAAAACTGTTTTTT.

The V gene is TRBV28, the J gene TRBJ1-4; TRBD1 matches 8 bases. The germline V gene encodes CDR1 MDHEN and CDR2 SYDVKM. J was trimmed by 7 bases and V by 2 bases; bases with no gene match: 9. This CDR3 is built from 16 residues. DNA for the CDR3: TGTGCCAGCAGTTTAAGGGGCAACAGGGGGATTGAAAAACTGTTTTTT. This sequence encodes CASSLRGNRGIEKLFF.

This clone came up once. The chain combines TRBV2 with TRBJ1-1; no clear D. This CDR3 region has 14 residues. Germline loops: CDR1 SNHLY, CDR2 FYNNEI. V was cut by 8 bases and J by 6 bases, with 19 bases left in between. CDR3 coding DNA: TGTGCCAGCGCATGGAGTACACACATCGCTGAAGCTTTCTTT. Protein product: CASAWSTHIAEAFF. Full variable domain (outside the CDR3, taken from reference TRBV2 and TRBJ1-1): EPEVTQTPSHQVTQMGQEVILRCVPISNHLYFYWYRQILGQKVEFLVSFYNNEISEKSEIFDDQFSVERPDGSNFTLKIRSTKLEDSAMYFCASAWSTHIAEAFFGQGTRLTVV.

V gene TRBV5-5 combines with J gene TRBJ2-7, with 9 bases that match TRBD1. V was clipped by 3 bases and J by 4 bases; unmatched bases: 5. CDR1 is SGHKS and CDR2 is YYEKEE in the germline V gene (reference sequence). The CDR3 length is 14 residues. The CDR3 coding sequence is TGTGCCAGCAGCTCCATTGGACAGGGGTACGAGCAGTACTTC. Protein product: CASSSIGQGYEQYF. Combining the CDR3 with reference TRBV5-5 and TRBJ2-7 gives the whole variable domain DAGVTQSPTHLIKTRGQQVTLRCSPISGHKSVSWYQQVLGQGPQFIFQYYEKEERGRGNFPDRFSARQFPNYSSELNVNALLLGDSALYLCASSSIGQGYEQYFGPGTRLTVT.

The chain links TRBV3-1 (or the pseudogene TRBV3-2) to TRBJ1-2, with a tentative D call TRBD1 (6 bases). The V and J ends lost 6 bases and 4 bases respectively, with 21 bases between them. This CDR3 is 16 amino acids long. In germline, CDR1 is LGHDT, CDR2 YNNKEL (reference sequence). CDR3 sequence (DNA): TGTGCCAGCAGTCAAATGGGGGCATCACGCGGCTATGGCTACACCTTC. The encoded protein is CASSQMGASRGYGYTF.

In its sample, this clone was seen once. In DNA form, the CDR3 reads TGTGCCAGCAGCCCGCCCGGACTAGCGAGCTACAATGAGCAGTTCTTC. Translated, it gives CASSPPGLASYNEQFF. The chain uses TRBV14 and TRBJ2-1; 9 bases agree with TRBD2. In germline, CDR1 is SGHDN, CDR2 FVKESK. V shed 4 bases, J shed 3 bases, and the junction held 7 bases outside the gene matches. The CDR3 consists of 16 residues.

The V and J genes are TRBV6-5 and TRBJ1-6; D is unclear. The V gene lost 4 bases and the J gene lost 9 bases, with 7 bases spanning the gap. Germline values: CDR1 MNHEY, CDR2 SVGAGI. The length of the CDR3 is 12 residues. In DNA form, the CDR3 reads TGTGCCAGCAGTTTCGGTGGTTCACCCCTCCACTTT. Translation: CASSFGGSPLHF.

V gene TRBV5-6 combines with J gene TRBJ2-5; no firm D call. V lost 5 bases and J 5 bases, leaving 16 bases between the germline ends. Germline CDR1 reads SGHDT; CDR2 reads YYEEEE. The CDR3 loop spans 14 amino acids. CDR3 sequence (DNA): TGTGCCAGCAGTCCTACTCGTCTTTGGGAGACCCAGTACTTC. It translates to CASSPTRLWETQYF.

V gene TRBV3-1 (or the pseudogene TRBV3-2) combines with J gene TRBJ2-1, with 8 bases that match TRBD2. The CDR3 runs to 15 residues. Trimming took 3 bases from V and 4 from J; bases not matched to a gene: 5. Germline V gene lookup returns CDR1 LGHDT and CDR2 YNNKEL (reference sequence). The CDR3 loop is CASSQWRGEYNEQFF. The CDR3 DNA is TGTGCCAGCAGCCAGTGGCGGGGGGAGTACAATGAGCAGTTCTTC.

The chain links TRBV6-1 to TRBJ1-2; no firm D call. The V gene lost 2 bases and the J gene lost 2 bases, with 12 bases spanning the gap. This CDR3 is built from 15 residues. The germline V gene encodes CDR1 MNHNS and CDR2 SASEGT. CDR3 loop: CASSELPGSNYGYTF. CDR3 nucleotide sequence: TGTGCCAGCAGTGAACTCCCGGGGAGCAACTATGGCTACACCTTC.